This T cell receptor (beta chain) was documented in a study of cytomegalovirus exposure and HLA in healthy donors. In regard to this clone: As yet, its antigen is unknown.

Germline V gene data show CDR1 as LGHNA and CDR2 as YNFKEQ. Deletions cut 1 base from V and 6 bases from J, with 16 bases between. The CDR3 is 15 residues long. Findings and caveats of the study: Reported findings show TCR beta sequences accurately forecast HLA-A and HLA-B alleles in most subjects.

Vbeta (60) and Jbeta (13) primers were used in the PCR. Profiled with immunoSEQ multiplex PCR; TCRdb holds only in-frame clones, not every one. The table records 200,000 to 250,000 clones, 70% to 90% of them present only once. Input material: PBMCs. J is TRBJ2-7 and V is TRBV4-2, with D uncertain. The receptor was isolated from a woman aged 55-69 years in good health and CMV-seropositive. In DNA, the CDR3 is TGTGCCAGCAGCCAAGGCATGCACTACCCCCGCGAGCAGTACTTC. Its protein is CASSQGMHYPREQYF.